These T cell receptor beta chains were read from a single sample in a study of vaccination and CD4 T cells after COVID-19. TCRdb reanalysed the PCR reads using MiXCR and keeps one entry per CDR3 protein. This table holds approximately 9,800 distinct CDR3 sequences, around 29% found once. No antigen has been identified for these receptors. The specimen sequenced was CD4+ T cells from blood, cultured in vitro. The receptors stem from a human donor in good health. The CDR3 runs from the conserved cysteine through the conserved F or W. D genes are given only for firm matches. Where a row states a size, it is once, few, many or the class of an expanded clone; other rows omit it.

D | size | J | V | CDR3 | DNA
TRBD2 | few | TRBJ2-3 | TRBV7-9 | CASSQVAGGRTDTQYF | TGTGCCAGCAGCCAAGTAGCGGGGGGCCGCACAGATACGCAGTATTTT
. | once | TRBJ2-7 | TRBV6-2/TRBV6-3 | CASSYDDSGAVEQYF | TGTGCCAGCAGTTACGACGATAGCGGCGCCGTGGAGCAGTACTTC
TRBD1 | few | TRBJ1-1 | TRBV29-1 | CSVEKGQGRADTEAFF | TGCAGCGTTGAGAAGGGACAGGGTAGGGCGGACACTGAAGCTTTCTTT
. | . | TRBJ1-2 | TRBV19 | CASSTSESDYGYTF | TGTGCCAGTAGTACCTCAGAATCCGACTATGGCTACACCTTC
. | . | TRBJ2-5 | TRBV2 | CASNTEGETQYF | TGTGCCAGCAATACCGAAGGGGAGACCCAGTACTTC
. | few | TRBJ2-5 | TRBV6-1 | CASSNSQGRETQYF | TGTGCCAGCAGCAACTCACAGGGGAGGGAGACCCAGTACTTC
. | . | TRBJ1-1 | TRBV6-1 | CASIGSDTEAFF | TGTGCCAGCATAGGTAGTGACACTGAAGCTTTCTTT
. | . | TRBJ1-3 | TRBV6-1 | CASGFAVDVSGNTIYF | TGTGCCAGTGGGTTTGCGGTTGACGTTTCTGGAAACACCATATATTTT
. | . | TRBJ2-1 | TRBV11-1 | CASSLTRDNEQFF | TGTGCCAGCAGCTTAACCCGGGACAATGAGCAGTTCTTC
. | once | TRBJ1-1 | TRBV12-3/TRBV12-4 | CASSLYRDIFF | TGTGCCAGCAGCCTTTACCGGGACATCTTCTTT
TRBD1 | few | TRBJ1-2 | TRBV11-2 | CASSLGTGQVVHTF | TGTGCCAGCAGCTTGGGAACGGGACAGGTGGTACACACCTTC
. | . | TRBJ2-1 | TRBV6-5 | CASSSTTGTPKSKNEQFF | TGTGCCAGCAGTTCCACAACCGGGACTCCCAAGTCGAAGAATGAGCAGTTCTTC
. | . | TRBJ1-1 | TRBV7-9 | CASSFGAGEDTEAFF | TGTGCCAGCAGCTTTGGAGCGGGGGAAGACACTGAAGCTTTCTTT
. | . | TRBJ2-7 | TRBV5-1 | CASSTGLHSYEQYF | TGCGCCAGCAGCACGGGACTCCACTCCTACGAGCAGTACTTC
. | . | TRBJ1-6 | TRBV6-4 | CASSDRDNSPLHF | TGTGCCAGCAGTGACAGGGATAATTCACCCCTCCACTTT
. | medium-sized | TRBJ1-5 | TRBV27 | CASSFGVGNQPQHF | TGTGCCAGCAGTTTCGGGGTGGGCAATCAGCCCCAGCATTTT
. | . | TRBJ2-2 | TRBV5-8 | CASSFMGHTNTGELFF | TGTGCCAGCAGCTTCATGGGACACACGAACACCGGGGAGCTGTTTTTT
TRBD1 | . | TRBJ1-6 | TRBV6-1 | CASRATGENSPLHF | TGTGCCAGCAGAGCGACAGGGGAGAATTCACCCCTCCACTTT
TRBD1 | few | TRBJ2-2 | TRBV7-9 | CASKSAGTGSLGAGELFF | TGTGCCAGCAAATCTGCCGGGACAGGGAGTCTAGGGGCCGGGGAGCTGTTTTTT
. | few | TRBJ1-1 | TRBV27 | CASSGSREAFF | TGTGCCAGCAGCGGGTCCAGGGAAGCTTTCTTT
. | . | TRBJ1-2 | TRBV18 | CASSPTGFSNYGYTF | TGTGCCAGCTCACCCACAGGGTTCTCTAACTATGGCTACACCTTC
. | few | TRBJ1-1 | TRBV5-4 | CASSLLGETYTEAFF | TGTGCCAGCAGCTTGTTGGGGGAAACGTACACTGAAGCTTTCTTT
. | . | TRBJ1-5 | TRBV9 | CASSVAGDTNQPQHF | TGTGCCAGCAGCGTAGCTGGCGACACCAATCAGCCCCAGCATTTT
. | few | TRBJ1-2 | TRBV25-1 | CASSERLGLMRGYTF | TGTGCCAGCAGTGAGAGGTTAGGCCTTATGAGGGGCTACACCTTC
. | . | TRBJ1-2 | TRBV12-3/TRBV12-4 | CASSSTMYGYTF | TGTGCCAGCAGTTCTACAATGTATGGCTACACCTTC
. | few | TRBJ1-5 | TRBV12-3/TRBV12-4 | CASSLTGRPQHF | TGTGCCAGCAGTCTCACGGGTCGGCCCCAGCATTTT
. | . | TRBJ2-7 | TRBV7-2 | CASSPSRDIHYEQYF | TGTGCCAGCAGCCCATCCCGGGACATCCACTACGAGCAGTACTTC
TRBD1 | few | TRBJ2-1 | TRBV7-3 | CASSRDRDAEQFF | TGTGCCAGCAGCCGGGACAGGGACGCTGAGCAGTTCTTC
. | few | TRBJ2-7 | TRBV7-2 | CASSSSGPSTYEQYF | TGTGCCAGCAGCTCAAGCGGTCCCTCAACCTACGAGCAGTACTTC
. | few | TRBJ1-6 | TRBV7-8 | CASSFLPGGLKNSPLHF | TGTGCCAGCAGCTTTCTCCCGGGGGGGTTGAAGAATTCACCCCTCCACTTT
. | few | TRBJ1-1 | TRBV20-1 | CSALRRGNTEAFF | TGCAGTGCCTTACGTCGGGGGAACACTGAAGCTTTCTTT
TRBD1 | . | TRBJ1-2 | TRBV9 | CASSPGTGSPGTGGYTF | TGTGCCAGCAGCCCCGGGACAGGGAGTCCAGGAACAGGAGGCTACACCTTC
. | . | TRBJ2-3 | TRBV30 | CAWTMVASTDTQYF | TGTGCCTGGACTATGGTTGCAAGCACAGATACGCAGTATTTT
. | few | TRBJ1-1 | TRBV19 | CASSVGLNTEAFF | TGTGCCAGTAGTGTGGGGCTGAACACTGAAGCTTTCTTT
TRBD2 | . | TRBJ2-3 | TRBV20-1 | CSAASGTSSTDTQYF | TGCAGTGCCGCCTCCGGGACTAGCTCCACAGATACGCAGTATTTT
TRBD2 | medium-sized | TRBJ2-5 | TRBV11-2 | CASSSPVGGGETQYF | TGTGCCAGCAGCTCCCCGGTAGGCGGGGGAGAGACCCAGTACTTC
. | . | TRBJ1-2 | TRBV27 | CASSPSGGVRDYGYTF | TGTGCCAGCAGTCCATCGGGGGGGGTCCGAGACTATGGCTACACCTTC
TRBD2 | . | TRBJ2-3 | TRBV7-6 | CASSPYLGGGSTDTQYF | TGTGCCAGCAGCCCATACCTTGGGGGGGGGAGTACAGATACGCAGTATTTT
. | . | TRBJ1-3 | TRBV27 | CASSLSGSIRGGGNTIYF | TGTGCCAGCAGTTTATCGGGATCGATCAGGGGTGGTGGAAACACCATATATTTT
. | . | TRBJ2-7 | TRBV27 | CASSPGFLKEQYF | TGTGCCAGCTCTCCGGGGTTTTTAAAAGAGCAGTACTTC
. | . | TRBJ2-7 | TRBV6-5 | CASSYKPSSYEQYF | TGTGCCAGCAGTTATAAGCCCAGCTCCTACGAGCAGTACTTC
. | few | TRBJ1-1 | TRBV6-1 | CASSERGAFF | TGTGCCAGCAGTGAAAGGGGAGCTTTCTTT
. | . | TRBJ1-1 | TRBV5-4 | CATAVGPKNTEAFF | TGTGCCACGGCGGTGGGCCCTAAAAACACTGAAGCTTTCTTT
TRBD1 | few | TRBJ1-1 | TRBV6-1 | CASSELPGGNTEAFF | TGTGCCAGCAGTGAACTTCCAGGGGGAAACACTGAAGCTTTCTTT
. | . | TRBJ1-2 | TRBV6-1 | CASNRALGYTF | TGTGCCAGCAACAGGGCACTAGGCTACACCTTC
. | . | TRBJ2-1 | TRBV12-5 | CASALRANNNEQFF | TGTGCTAGTGCTCTCCGGGCTAACAACAATGAGCAGTTCTTC
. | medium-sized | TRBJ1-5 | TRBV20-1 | CSARGDQPQHF | TGCAGTGCTCGGGGGGATCAGCCCCAGCATTTT
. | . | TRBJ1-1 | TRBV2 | CASKGRGGGNTEAFF | TGTGCCAGCAAGGGGAGGGGTGGGGGAAACACTGAAGCTTTCTTT
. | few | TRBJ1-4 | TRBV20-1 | CSAIDEKLFF | TGCAGTGCTATAGACGAAAAACTGTTTTTT
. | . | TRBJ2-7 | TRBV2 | CASSEALHGYEQYF | TGTGCCAGCAGTGAAGCGCTGCACGGGTACGAGCAGTACTTC
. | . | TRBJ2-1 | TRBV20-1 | CSASRQGNLEQFF | TGCAGTGCTAGTCGGCAGGGTAATCTCGAGCAGTTCTTC
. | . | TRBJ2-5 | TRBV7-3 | CASSLLPEETQYF | TGTGCCAGCAGCTTATTACCGGAAGAGACCCAGTACTTC
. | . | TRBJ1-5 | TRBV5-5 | CASSPLGELGQPQHF | TGTGCCAGCAGCCCGCTAGGGGAGCTCGGTCAGCCCCAGCATTTT
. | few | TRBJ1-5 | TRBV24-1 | CATSDSGQPQHF | TGTGCCACCAGTGATTCCGGTCAGCCCCAGCATTTT